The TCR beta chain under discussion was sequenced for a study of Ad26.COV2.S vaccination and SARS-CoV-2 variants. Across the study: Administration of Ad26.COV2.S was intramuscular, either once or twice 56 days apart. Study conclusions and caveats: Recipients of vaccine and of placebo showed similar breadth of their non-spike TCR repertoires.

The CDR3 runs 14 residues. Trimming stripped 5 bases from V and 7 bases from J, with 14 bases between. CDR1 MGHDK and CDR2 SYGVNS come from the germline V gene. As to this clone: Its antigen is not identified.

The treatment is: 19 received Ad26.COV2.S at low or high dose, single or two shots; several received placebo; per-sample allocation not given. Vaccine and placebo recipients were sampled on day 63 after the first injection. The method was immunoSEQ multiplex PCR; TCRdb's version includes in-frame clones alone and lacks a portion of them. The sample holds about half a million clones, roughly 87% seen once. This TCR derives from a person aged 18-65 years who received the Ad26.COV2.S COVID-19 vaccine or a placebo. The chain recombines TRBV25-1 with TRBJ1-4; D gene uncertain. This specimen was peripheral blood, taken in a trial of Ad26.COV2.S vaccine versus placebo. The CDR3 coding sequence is TGTGCCAGCAGTCCAAACGACCACGGTGAAAAACTGTTTTTT. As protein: CASSPNDHGEKLFF.